One sample yielded the 23 T cell receptor beta chains listed below, sequenced in a study of Graves' ophthalmopathy and Graves' hyperthyroidism. As the template, RNA transcripts were used to amplify TCR beta CDR3 regions. HTBI primers primed a first-round RT-PCR, and a second-round multiplex PCR followed. TCRdb passed the multiplex PCR reads through MiXCR, listing each CDR3 protein once. The sample includes 500,000 to 700,000 distinct CDR3 sequences, under 45% seen only once; the top ten take 4% to 5%. Sequenced sample: peripheral blood or thyroid tissue (not recorded which). These receptors all come from an adult man with Graves' hyperthyroidism.

This clonotype has a single count. The chain's CDR3 is CASSLRRQGGAEAFF. For the CDR3, the DNA is TGTGCCAGCAGTCTGAGAAGACAGGGCGGGGCTGAAGCTTTCTTT. This chain connects TRBV12-3 or TRBV12-4 to TRBJ1-1; 7 positions agree with TRBD1. V shed 5 bases and J 6 bases; nucleotides not matched to a gene: 12. The CDR3 is 15 residues long.

This clonotype was counted ten times or more. The rearrangement uses TRBV29-1 and TRBJ1-3; D is perhaps TRBD1 (6 bases). The CDR3 is made up of 12 amino acids. Germline CDR1 reads SQVTM; CDR2 reads ANQGSEA. CDR3 in DNA: TGCAGTGGAGGGGGATCTGGAAACACCATATATTTT. This translates into CSGGGSGNTIYF.

This clonotype was seen repeatedly, ten times or more. The gene calls are TRBV11-2 and TRBJ2-5, with TRBD2 identical over 7 bases. V was clipped by 2 bases and J by 1 base; unmatched bases: 7. This CDR3 has 16 amino acids. Looked up from germline, CDR1 is SGHAT and CDR2 is FQNNGV. CDR3: CASSLIGGGVQETQYF. CDR3 DNA sequence: TGTGCCAGCAGCTTAATAGGCGGGGGAGTCCAAGAGACCCAGTACTTC.

This clonotype was counted many times. The J gene is TRBJ1-3, the V gene TRBV12-3 or TRBV12-4, with D uncertain. The V end lost 7 bases, the J end lost 1 base, and 8 bases lay between the germline ends. This CDR3 has 13 amino acids. The CDR3, as DNA: TGTGCCAGCAAAGGCAGTTCTGGAAACACCATATATTTT. It translates to CASKGSSGNTIYF.

Notes on this clonotype: One base away lies a much larger clone, so this may be a sequencing read error. The CDR3 carries no conserved terminal phenylalanine or tryptophan, so it likely arises from a read error. The V gene is TRBV5-5, the J gene TRBJ2-5; 7 positions match TRBD2. Germline V CDR1 and CDR2: SGHKS, YYEKEE (reference sequence). The CDR3 contains 15 residues. CDR3 sequence reads: CASSSLTSEWETQYS. CDR3 DNA sequence: TGCGCCAGCAGCTCCCTTACTAGCGAGTGGGAGACCCAGTACTCC.

This clonotype was detected a few times. This chain uses TRBV7-9 with TRBJ2-7, with 10 positions matching TRBD1. The CDR3 runs 16 residues. Germline loops: CDR1 SEHNR, CDR2 FQNEAQ (reference sequence). V lost 5 bases to trimming and J lost 3 bases; unmatched junction nucleotides: 10. CDR3 loop: CASSHVVDRGDYEQYF. In DNA, the CDR3 is TGTGCCAGCAGCCATGTGGTGGACAGGGGGGACTACGAGCAGTACTTC.

This clonotype occurred many times. The chain links TRBV5-1 to TRBJ1-6; maybe TRBD1 (6 bases). V lost 4 bases and J 10 bases, leaving 18 bases between the germline ends. The CDR3 runs 15 residues. From germline, CDR1 is SGHRS and CDR2 YFSETQ. The CDR3, as DNA: TGCGCCAGCAGCCCGCGGACAGCGGAGGAATCACCCCTCCACTTT. Its protein product is CASSPRTAEESPLHF.

This clonotype was seen ten or more times. V gene TRBV29-1 combines with J gene TRBJ1-3, with 7 bases matching TRBD1. Trimming took 4 bases from V and 4 from J; bases not matched to a gene: 7. Germline loops: CDR1 SQVTM, CDR2 ANQGSEA. The CDR3 covers 14 residues. The CDR3 loop reads CSVGTGVSGNTIYF. The CDR3 bases are TGCAGCGTTGGGACAGGCGTTTCGGGAAACACCATATATTTT.

This chain uses TRBV5-1 with TRBJ2-7, with 14 bases identical to TRBD2. Germline V CDR1 and CDR2: SGHRS, YFSETQ. There are 15 residues in the CDR3. V was clipped by 6 bases and J by 4 bases; unmatched bases: 6. CDR3 bases: TGCGCCAGCAACAAAGGACTAGCGGGGGGATACGAGCAGTACTTC. Protein sequence: CASNKGLAGGYEQYF.

This clonotype showed up many times. The chain recombines TRBV7-2 with TRBJ2-7, with 8 bases fitting TRBD1. J lost 1 base, V lost 5 bases, and 7 bases had no gene match. The CDR3 has 15 residues. Germline loops: CDR1 SGHTA, CDR2 FQGNSA. The CDR3 reads CASSPRTGTSYEQYF. CDR3 sequence (DNA): TGTGCCAGCAGCCCGCGGACAGGGACTTCCTACGAGCAGTACTTC.

The rearrangement links TRBV20-1 to TRBJ2-5, with 8 bases fitting TRBD1. Germline V gives CDR1 DFQATT, CDR2 SNEGSKA (reference sequence). The CDR3 totals 13 residues. The V and J ends lost 5 bases and 4 bases, in that order; junction bases with no gene match: 6. The CDR3 DNA follows: TGCAGTGCTGTACAGGGGGGTTTAGAGACCCAGTACTTC. Translation gives CSAVQGGLETQYF.

This clonotype appeared many times. The rearrangement uses TRBV15 and TRBJ1-1, with D maybe TRBD1 (6 bases). V lost 8 bases to trimming and J lost 2 bases, with 12 bases between them. CDR1 is LNHNV, CDR2 YYDKDF, per germline (reference sequence). The CDR3 runs 13 residues. CDR3 coding DNA: TGTGCCACCCAAGGACAGCCCAACACTGAAGCTTTCTTT. Protein product: CATQGQPNTEAFF.

This chain's CDR3 is CASSSQTGSGANVLTF. Written as DNA, the CDR3 is TGTGCCAGCAGCTCCCAAACCGGGTCTGGGGCCAACGTCCTGACTTTC. This rearrangement joins TRBV7-2 to TRBJ2-6; D not resolved. This CDR3 has 16 amino acids. Trimming took off 4 bases at V and 1 base at J, with 11 bases between the two ends. CDR1 SGHTA and CDR2 FQGNSA come from the germline V gene.

This clonotype was observed at least ten times. This CDR3 reads CASSYGQGLQETQYF. As DNA, the CDR3 is TGTGCCAGCAGTTATGGGCAGGGATTACAAGAGACCCAGTACTTC. The chain carries TRBV6-6 and TRBJ2-5; D might be TRBD1 (5 bases). CDR3 length: 15 amino acids. Germline V gene sequence: CDR1 MNHNY, CDR2 SVGAGI (reference sequence). V was pared by 3 bases and J by 2 bases, with 13 bases between.

This clonotype appeared a few times. This chain connects TRBV2 to TRBJ2-7; 9 nucleotides align to TRBD2. Trimming at V came to 7 bases and at J to 1 base, leaving 5 bases not matched to a gene. Per the germline V gene, CDR1 is SNHLY and CDR2 is FYNNEI. The CDR3 extends over 14 amino acids. In DNA, the CDR3 is TGTGCCAGCATGGTGACTAGCGGATCCTACGAGCAGTACTTC. Translated, it gives CASMVTSGSYEQYF.

This clonotype was counted ten times or more. The chain has TRBV6-1 and TRBJ1-1; D remains ambiguous. This CDR3 has 13 amino acids. Germline V gives CDR1 MNHNS, CDR2 SASEGT. V lost 8 bases and J 0 bases, leaving 10 bases between the germline ends. The CDR3 DNA follows: TGTGCCAGCGGAGACGGCCTGAACACTGAAGCTTTCTTT. It codes for CASGDGLNTEAFF.

Remarks on this clonotype: A read error may account for a junction end that differs from germline. V usage is TRBV7-9 and J usage is TRBJ1-1; D is undetermined. Germline-derived CDR1 and CDR2 are SEHNR and FQNEAQ (reference sequence). The CDR3 consists of 11 residues. The CDR3 protein is CASSGRTEALF. In DNA form, the CDR3 reads TGTGCCAGCAGCGGCCGCACTGAAGCTCTCTTT.

This clonotype was counted a single time. The chain employs TRBV2 and TRBJ1-6; a weak D match, TRBD1 (6 bases). Germline loops: CDR1 SNHLY, CDR2 FYNNEI. The CDR3 has 13 amino acids. Trimming shortened V by 10 bases and J by 11 bases, and 18 bases separated the two germline ends. CDR3 coding DNA: TGTGCCAATAGCGGCGCAGGGGTGGCACCCCTCCACTTT. Translated, it gives CANSGAGVAPLHF. Drawing the rest from reference TRBV2 and TRBJ1-6, the complete variable domain is EPEVTQTPSHQVTQMGQEVILRCVPISNHLYFYWYRQILGQKVEFLVSFYNNEISEKSEIFDDQFSVERPDGSNFTLKIRSTKLEDSAMYFCANSGAGVAPLHFGNGTRLTVT.

This clonotype was seen many times. The chain is built from TRBV7-6 and TRBJ2-5; D is unresolved. Germline CDR1 is SGHVS and CDR2 is FNYEAQ. The CDR3 is made up of 13 amino acids. The V end was cut by 0 bases, the J end by 1 base, with 3 bases between. This CDR3 is CASSLATQETQYF. DNA of the CDR3: TGTGCCAGCAGCTTAGCCACCCAAGAGACCCAGTACTTC.

This clonotype was seen ten or more times. The J gene is TRBJ1-1, the V gene TRBV20-1; D remains ambiguous. V shed 6 bases and J shed 7 bases, with 12 bases lying between them. This CDR3 contains 11 residues. Germline assignment: CDR1 DFQATT and CDR2 SNEGSKA (reference sequence). The CDR3 spells CSASGYIEAFF. The CDR3 DNA reads TGCAGTGCCTCGGGGTATATTGAAGCTTTCTTT.

This clonotype has a count of ten or more. The chain uses TRBV7-2 and TRBJ2-7; D remains ambiguous. CDR1 is SGHTA, CDR2 FQGNSA, per germline. With 3 bases removed from V and 2 bases from J, the gap between germline ends came to 14 bases. This CDR3 contains 15 residues. The CDR3 is CASSLAGLPTYEQYF. DNA for the CDR3: TGTGCCAGCAGCTTGGCCGGGCTACCTACCTACGAGCAGTACTTC.

V and J are TRBV4-1 and TRBJ2-5; D is perhaps TRBD1 (5 bases). Germline V gene lookup returns CDR1 MGHRA and CDR2 YSYEKL. CDR3 size: 15 residues. V lost 1 base, J lost 2 bases, and 11 bases lay in between. The CDR3 is CASSQGVQGQETQYF. The CDR3 nucleotides read TGCGCCAGCAGCCAAGGGGTTCAGGGACAAGAGACCCAGTACTTC.

This chain links TRBV11-2 with TRBJ2-5; 10 nucleotides align to TRBD1. J gave up 5 bases and V 4 bases, and 13 bases lay outside the gene matches. This CDR3 spans 17 amino acids. Germline V gene sequence: CDR1 SGHAT, CDR2 FQNNGV. CDR3 sequence: CASSWGLGQGFGETQYF. The CDR3 nucleotides read TGTGCCAGCAGCTGGGGCTTGGGACAGGGGTTCGGGGAGACCCAGTACTTC. Together with reference TRBV11-2 and TRBJ2-5, the CDR3 gives the full variable domain: EAGVAQSPRYKIIEKRQSVAFWCNPISGHATLYWYQQILGQGPKLLIQFQNNGVVDDSQLPKDRFSAERLKGVDSTLKIQPAKLEDSAVYLCASSWGLGQGFGETQYFGPGTRLLVL.